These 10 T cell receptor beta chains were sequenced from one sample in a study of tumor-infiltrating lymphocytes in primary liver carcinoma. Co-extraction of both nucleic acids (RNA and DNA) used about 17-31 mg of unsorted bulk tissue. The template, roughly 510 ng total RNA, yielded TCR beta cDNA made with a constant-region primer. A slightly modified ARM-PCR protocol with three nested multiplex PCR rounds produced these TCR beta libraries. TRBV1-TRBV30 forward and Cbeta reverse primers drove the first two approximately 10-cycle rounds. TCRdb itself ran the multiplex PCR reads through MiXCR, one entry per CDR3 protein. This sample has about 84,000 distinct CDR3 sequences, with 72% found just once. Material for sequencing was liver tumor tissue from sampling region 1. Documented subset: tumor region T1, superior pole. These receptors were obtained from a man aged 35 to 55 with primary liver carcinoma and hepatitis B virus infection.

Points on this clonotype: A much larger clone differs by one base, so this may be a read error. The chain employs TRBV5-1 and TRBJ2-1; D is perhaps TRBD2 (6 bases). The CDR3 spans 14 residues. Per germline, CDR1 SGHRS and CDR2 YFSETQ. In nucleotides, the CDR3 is TGCGCCAGCAGTCCCGGGAGCTCCTACAATGAGCAGTCCTTC. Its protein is CASSPGSSYNEQSF.

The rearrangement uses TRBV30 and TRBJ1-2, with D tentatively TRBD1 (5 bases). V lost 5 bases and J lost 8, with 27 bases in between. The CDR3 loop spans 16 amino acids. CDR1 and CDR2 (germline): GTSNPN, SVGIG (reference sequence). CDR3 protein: CAWGAKPDRGHRGYTF. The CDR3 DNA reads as TGTGCCTGGGGTGCAAAACCTGATAGGGGTCACCGAGGCTACACCTTC.

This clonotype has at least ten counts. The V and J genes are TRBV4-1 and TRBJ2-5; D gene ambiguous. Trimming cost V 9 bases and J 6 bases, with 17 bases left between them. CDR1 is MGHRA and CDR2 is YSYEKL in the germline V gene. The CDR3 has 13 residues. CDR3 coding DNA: TGCGCCAGAGGAGCCGTGCACCACCAGACCCAGTACTTC. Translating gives CARGAVHHQTQYF.

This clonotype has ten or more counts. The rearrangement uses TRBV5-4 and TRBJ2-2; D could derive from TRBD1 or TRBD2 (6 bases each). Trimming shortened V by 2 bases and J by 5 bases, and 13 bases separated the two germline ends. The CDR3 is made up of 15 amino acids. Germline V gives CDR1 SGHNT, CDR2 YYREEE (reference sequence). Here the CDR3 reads CASSFNRGGTGELFF. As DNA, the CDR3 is TGTGCCAGCAGCTTCAACCGAGGGGGGACCGGGGAGCTGTTTTTT. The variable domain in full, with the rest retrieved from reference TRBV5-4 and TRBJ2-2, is ETGVTQSPTHLIKTRGQQVTLRCSSQSGHNTVSWYQQALGQGPQFIFQYYREEENGRGNFPPRFSGLQFPNYSSELNVNALELDDSALYLCASSFNRGGTGELFFGEGSRLTVL.

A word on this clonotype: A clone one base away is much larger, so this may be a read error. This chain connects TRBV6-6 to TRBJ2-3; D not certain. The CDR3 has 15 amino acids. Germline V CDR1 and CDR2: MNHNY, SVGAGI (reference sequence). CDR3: CVSSSRALHTDTQYF. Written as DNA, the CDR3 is TGTGTCAGCAGTTCCCGGGCCCTACACACAGATACGCAGTATTTT.

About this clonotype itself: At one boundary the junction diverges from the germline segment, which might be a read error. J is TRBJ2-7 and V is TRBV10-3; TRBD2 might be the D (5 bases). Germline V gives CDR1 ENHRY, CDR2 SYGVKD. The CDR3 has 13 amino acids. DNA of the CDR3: TGTACCATCACCTCGACTGCTGACTACGAACAGTACTTC. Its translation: CTITSTADYEQYF.

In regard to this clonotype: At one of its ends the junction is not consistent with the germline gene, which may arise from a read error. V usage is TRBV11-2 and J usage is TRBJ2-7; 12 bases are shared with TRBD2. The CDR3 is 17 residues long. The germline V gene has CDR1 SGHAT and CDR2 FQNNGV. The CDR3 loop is CVSSQGLAGSPFYGQYF. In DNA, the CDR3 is TGTGTTAGCAGCCAGGGACTAGCGGGTTCCCCTTTCTACGGGCAGTACTTC.

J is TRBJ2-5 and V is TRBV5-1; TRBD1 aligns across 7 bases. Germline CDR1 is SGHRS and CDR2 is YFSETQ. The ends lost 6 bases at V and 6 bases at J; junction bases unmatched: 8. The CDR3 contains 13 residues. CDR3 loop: CASMEEGAKTQYF. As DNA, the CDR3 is TGCGCCAGCATGGAAGAGGGGGCAAAGACCCAGTACTTC.

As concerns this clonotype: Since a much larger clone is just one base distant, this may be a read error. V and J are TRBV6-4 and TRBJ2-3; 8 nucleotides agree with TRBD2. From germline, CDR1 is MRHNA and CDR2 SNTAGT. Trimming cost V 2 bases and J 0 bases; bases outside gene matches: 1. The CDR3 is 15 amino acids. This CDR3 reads CASSDPSGSTDTQYF. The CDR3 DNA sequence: TGTGCCAGCAGTGACCCTAGCGGGAGCACAGATACGCAGTATTTT.

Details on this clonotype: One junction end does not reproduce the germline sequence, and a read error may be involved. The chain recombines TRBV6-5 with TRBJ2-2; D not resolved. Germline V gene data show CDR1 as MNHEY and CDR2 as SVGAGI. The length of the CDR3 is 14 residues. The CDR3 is CASTYWASTGELFF. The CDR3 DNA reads TGCGCCAGCACTTACTGGGCATCCACCGGGGAGCTGTTTTTT.